This T cell receptor beta chain was sequenced in a study of T cell responses to AZD1222 COVID-19 vaccine. Study-level findings and limits: Baseline serology detected seropositivity in only a handful of AZD1222 recipients.

Profiling relied on immunoSEQ multiplex PCR, and the TCRdb table lists in-frame clones only, not all of them. Of approximately 98,000 clones listed, around 84% were seen once; the top ten hold about 3%. The ends lost 4 bases at V and 5 bases at J; junction bases unmatched: 7. The germline V gene has CDR1 LGHNA and CDR2 YNFKEQ. This CDR3 has 14 residues. Comments on this clone: The antigen remains undetermined.

This TCR derives from an adult in good health. The sequencing used peripheral blood, collected on day 0 of AZD1222 vaccination. The V gene is TRBV4-2, the J gene TRBJ1-1; TRBD1 aligns across 7 bases. The CDR3 region has the DNA TGTGCCAGCAGCCCGACTACAGGGGAAACTGAAGCTTTCTTT. Its translation is CASSPTTGETEAFF.